Presented here are 10 T cell receptor beta chains from one specimen sequenced in a study of shared T cell receptors in the human thymus. Produced via immunoSEQ multiplex PCR; TCRdb's table is partial and in-frame only. The sample has approximately 760,000 clones; around 85% are singletons. These data also featured in a second study, about human thymus T cells.

Sample: thymocytes. The receptor source for this set is a girl less than two years old with a congenital heart defect.

Remarks on this clone: One junction end disagrees with the germline gene, perhaps due to a read error. The chain uses TRBV30 and TRBJ2-7; D might be TRBD1 (6 bases). CDR3 length: 17 residues. CDR1 GTSNPN and CDR2 SVGIG come from the germline V gene (reference sequence). This CDR3 reads CAWRLTELTGLSNEQYF. The CDR3 nucleotides are TGTGCCTGGAGACTAACGGAGTTGACAGGCCTCTCCAACGAGCAGTACTTC.

The chain combines TRBV5-6 with TRBJ1-2; D gene unclear. The CDR3 has 16 amino acids. Germline V lookup: CDR1 SGHDT, CDR2 YYEEEE. The V end lost 4 bases, the J end lost 0 bases, and 16 bases lay between the germline ends. CDR3 amino acids: CASSQVVAAANYGYTF. Written as DNA, the CDR3 is TGTGCCAGCAGCCAAGTGGTCGCTGCAGCTAACTATGGCTACACCTTC.

The genes are TRBV4-3 and TRBJ2-7, with no clear D. The CDR3 is 15 residues long. The germline V gene encodes CDR1 LGHNA and CDR2 YSLEER. The V end was cut by 1 base, the J end by 4 bases, with 14 bases between. CDR3 sequence: CASSQAVGKTYEQYF. The CDR3 nucleotides read TGCGCCAGCAGCCAAGCAGTTGGCAAGACATACGAGCAGTACTTC.

The J gene is TRBJ2-7, the V gene TRBV10-3, with a tentative D call TRBD1 (6 bases). This CDR3 is built from 12 residues. The V and J ends lost 10 bases and 4 bases respectively, with 14 bases between them. Germline assignment: CDR1 ENHRY and CDR2 SYGVKD. The CDR3 DNA is TGTGCCACAGGGGAACAGGGTTACGAGCAGTACTTC. Residues: CATGEQGYEQYF.

This sequence joins TRBV5-4 and TRBJ1-2, with 7 bases lining up with TRBD1. The CDR3 length is 14 residues. V gave up 1 base and J gave up 4 bases; unmatched junction bases: 4. Germline CDR1 reads SGHNT; CDR2 reads YYREEE (reference sequence). CDR3 nucleotide sequence: TGTGCCAGCAGCTTGTGGGACAGACTCTATGGCTACACCTTC. Its protein product is CASSLWDRLYGYTF.

About this clone: It is likely a read error, because the conserved phenylalanine at the end of the CDR3 is missing. No DNA is shown, since the ends of the CDR3 on it are uncertain; the CDR3 is the one TCRdb lists. The genes are TRBV7-4 and TRBJ1-2; the D segment call TRBD1 is taken from the table without a DNA check. Germline V CDR1 and CDR2: SGHVT, SQSDAQ. The CDR3 length is 11 residues, termini included. The CDR3 region is CASRTTADRVA.

The rearrangement links TRBV27 to TRBJ2-7; maybe TRBD1 (6 bases). V lost 6 bases to trimming and J lost 0 bases, with 12 bases between them. In germline, CDR1 is MNHEY, CDR2 SMNVEV (reference sequence). This CDR3 contains 14 residues. CDR3 DNA: TGTGCCAGCAGCATCCACAGGGACTCCTACGAGCAGTACTTC. It encodes CASSIHRDSYEQYF.

The genes are TRBV28 and TRBJ2-5, with D perhaps TRBD1 (6 bases). Per the germline V gene, CDR1 is MDHEN and CDR2 is SYDVKM. V was cut by 2 bases and J by 4 bases, with 20 bases left in between. The CDR3 spans 17 residues. CDR3 DNA: TGTGCCAGCAGTTTACTCCCTCCTACTACAGGGAGAGAGACCCAGTACTTC. Translated, it gives CASSLLPPTTGRETQYF.

The rearrangement links TRBV19 to TRBJ1-2; D ambiguous. This CDR3 region has 14 residues. The germline V gene has CDR1 LNHDA and CDR2 SQIVND (reference sequence). Trimming stripped 3 bases from V and 9 bases from J, with 17 bases between. CDR3 sequence reads: CASSIEGTSWSYTF. The CDR3 DNA sequence: TGTGCCAGTAGTATCGAGGGAACCTCGTGGAGCTACACCTTC.

The rearrangement links TRBV7-9 to TRBJ2-1, with 7 bases identical to TRBD1. The J segment lost 8 bases and the V segment lost 7 bases, leaving 5 bases of the junction unmatched. The CDR3 consists of 12 residues. In germline, CDR1 is SEHNR, CDR2 FQNEAQ (reference sequence). CDR3 bases: TGTGCCAGCACAACAGGGGTCCATGAGCAGTTCTTC. Translating it yields CASTTGVHEQFF.